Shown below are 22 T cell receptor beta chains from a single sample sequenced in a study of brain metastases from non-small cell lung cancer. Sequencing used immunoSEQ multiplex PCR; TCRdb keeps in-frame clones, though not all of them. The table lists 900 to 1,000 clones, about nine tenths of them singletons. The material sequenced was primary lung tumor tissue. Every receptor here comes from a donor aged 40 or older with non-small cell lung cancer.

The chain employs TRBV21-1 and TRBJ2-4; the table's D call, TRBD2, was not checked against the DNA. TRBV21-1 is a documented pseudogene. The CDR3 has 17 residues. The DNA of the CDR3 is TGTGCCAGCAGCCCACTAGCGGGAGACCTAGCCAAAAACATTCAGTACTTC. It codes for CASSPLAGDLAKNIQYF.

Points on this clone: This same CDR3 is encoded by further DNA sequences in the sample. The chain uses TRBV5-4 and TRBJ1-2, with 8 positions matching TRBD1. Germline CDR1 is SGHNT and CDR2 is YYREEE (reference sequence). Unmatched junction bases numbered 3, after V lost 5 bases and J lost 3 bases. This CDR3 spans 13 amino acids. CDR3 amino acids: CASSPDRDYGYTF. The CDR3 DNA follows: TGTGCCAGCAGTCCGGACAGGGACTATGGCTACACCTTC.

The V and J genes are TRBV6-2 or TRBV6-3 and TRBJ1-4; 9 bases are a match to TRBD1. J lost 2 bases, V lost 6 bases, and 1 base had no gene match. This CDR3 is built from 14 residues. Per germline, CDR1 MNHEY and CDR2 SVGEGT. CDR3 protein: CASSDRGTNEKLFF. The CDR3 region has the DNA TGTGCCAGCAGCGACAGGGGGACTAATGAAAAACTGTTTTTT.

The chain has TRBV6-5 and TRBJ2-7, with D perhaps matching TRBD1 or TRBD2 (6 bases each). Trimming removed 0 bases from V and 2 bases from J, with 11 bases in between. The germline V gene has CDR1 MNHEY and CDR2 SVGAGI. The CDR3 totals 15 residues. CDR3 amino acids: CASSYSGGSTYEQYF. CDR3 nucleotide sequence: TGTGCCAGCAGTTACTCCGGGGGCAGCACCTACGAGCAGTACTTC.

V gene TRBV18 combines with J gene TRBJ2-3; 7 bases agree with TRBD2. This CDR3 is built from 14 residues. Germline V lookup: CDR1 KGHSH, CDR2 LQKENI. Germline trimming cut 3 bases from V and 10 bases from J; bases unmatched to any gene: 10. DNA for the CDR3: TGTGCCAGCTCACCGGCTGGCGGGGGAGCCGCGCAGTATTTT. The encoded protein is CASSPAGGGAAQYF.

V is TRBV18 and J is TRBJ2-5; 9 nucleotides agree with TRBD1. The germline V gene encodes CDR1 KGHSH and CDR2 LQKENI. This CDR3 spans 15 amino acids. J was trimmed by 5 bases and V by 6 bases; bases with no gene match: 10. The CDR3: CASSPRQGVSETQYF. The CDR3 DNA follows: TGTGCCAGCTCCCCCCGACAGGGGGTCTCGGAGACCCAGTACTTC.

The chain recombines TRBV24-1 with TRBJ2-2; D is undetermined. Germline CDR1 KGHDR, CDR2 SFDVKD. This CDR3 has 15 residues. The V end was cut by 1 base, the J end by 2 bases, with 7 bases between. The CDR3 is CATSDLGQNTGELFF. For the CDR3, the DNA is TGTGCCACCAGTGATTTAGGGCAAAACACCGGGGAGCTGTTTTTT.

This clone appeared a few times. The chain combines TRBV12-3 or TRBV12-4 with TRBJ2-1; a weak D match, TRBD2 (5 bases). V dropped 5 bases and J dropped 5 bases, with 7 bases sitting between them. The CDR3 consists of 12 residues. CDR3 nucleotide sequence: TGTGCCAGCAGTACACTAGACAATGAGCAGTTCTTC. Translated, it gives CASSTLDNEQFF.

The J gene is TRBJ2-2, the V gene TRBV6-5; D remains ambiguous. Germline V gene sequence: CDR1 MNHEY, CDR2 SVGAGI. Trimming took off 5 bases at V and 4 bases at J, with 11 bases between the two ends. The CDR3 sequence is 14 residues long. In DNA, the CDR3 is TGTGCCAGCAGTCGAGGATACGGCACCGGGGAGCTGTTTTTT. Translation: CASSRGYGTGELFF.

The CDR3 here is CAIRGQVSTEAFF. The DNA of the CDR3 is TGTGCCATCAGGGGACAGGTCAGTACTGAAGCTTTCTTT. This chain uses TRBV10-3 with TRBJ1-1, with 8 bases aligning to TRBD1. This CDR3 region has 13 residues. Trimming removed 6 bases from V and 5 bases from J; junction bases left unmatched: 5. Per the germline V gene, CDR1 is ENHRY and CDR2 is SYGVKD.

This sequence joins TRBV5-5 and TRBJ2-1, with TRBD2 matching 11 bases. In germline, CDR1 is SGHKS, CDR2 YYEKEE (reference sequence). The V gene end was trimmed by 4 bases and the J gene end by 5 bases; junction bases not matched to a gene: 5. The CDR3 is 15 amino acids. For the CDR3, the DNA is TGTGCCAGCAGCAAACCGGGACTAGCGGACAATGAGCAGTTCTTC. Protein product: CASSKPGLADNEQFF.

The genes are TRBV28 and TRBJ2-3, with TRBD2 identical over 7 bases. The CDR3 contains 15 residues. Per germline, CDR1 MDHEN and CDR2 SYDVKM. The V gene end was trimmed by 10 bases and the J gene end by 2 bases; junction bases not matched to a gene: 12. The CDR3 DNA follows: TGTGCCACCCGTTTGGGCGGGGGATACACAGATACGCAGTATTTT. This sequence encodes CATRLGGGYTDTQYF.

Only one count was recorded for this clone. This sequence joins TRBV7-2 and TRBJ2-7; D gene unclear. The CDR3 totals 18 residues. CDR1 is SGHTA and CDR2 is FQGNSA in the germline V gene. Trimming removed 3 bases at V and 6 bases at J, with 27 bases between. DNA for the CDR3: TGTGCCAGCAGCTTCCTCCTGGTCGGGTACCCCCCTCCCTCCGAGCAGTACTTC. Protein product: CASSFLLVGYPPPSEQYF. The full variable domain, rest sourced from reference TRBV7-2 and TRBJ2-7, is GAGVSQSPSNKVTEKGKDVELRCDPISGHTALYWYRQSLGQGLEFLIYFQGNSAPDKSGLPSDRFSAERTGGSVSTLTIQRTQQEDSAVYLCASSFLLVGYPPPSEQYFGPGTRLTVT.

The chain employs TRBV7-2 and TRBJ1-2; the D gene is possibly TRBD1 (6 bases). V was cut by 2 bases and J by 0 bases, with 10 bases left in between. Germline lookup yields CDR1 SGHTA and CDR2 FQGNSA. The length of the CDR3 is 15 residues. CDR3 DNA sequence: TGTGCCAGCAGCTTATCCACAGGGACTAACTATGGCTACACCTTC. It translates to CASSLSTGTNYGYTF.

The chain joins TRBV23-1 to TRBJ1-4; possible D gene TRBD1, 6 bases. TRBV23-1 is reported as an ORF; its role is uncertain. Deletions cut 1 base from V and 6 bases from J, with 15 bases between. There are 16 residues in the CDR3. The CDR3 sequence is CASSQYFGGGDEKLFF. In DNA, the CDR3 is TGCGCCAGCAGTCAATATTTTGGAGGGGGGGATGAAAAACTGTTTTTT.

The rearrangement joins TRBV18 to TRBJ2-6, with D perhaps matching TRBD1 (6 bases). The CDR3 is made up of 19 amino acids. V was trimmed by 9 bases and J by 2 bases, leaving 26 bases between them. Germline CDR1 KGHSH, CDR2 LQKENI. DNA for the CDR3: TGTGCCAGTTCAGTGGCCCAGGGGAGCATTGGGGCTGGGGCCAACGTCCTGACTTTC. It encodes CASSVAQGSIGAGANVLTF.

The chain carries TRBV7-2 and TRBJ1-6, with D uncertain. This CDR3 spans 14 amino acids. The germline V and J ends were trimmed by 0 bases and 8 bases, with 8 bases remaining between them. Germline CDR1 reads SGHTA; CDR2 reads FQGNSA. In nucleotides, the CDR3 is TGTGCCAGCAGCTTAGCCTCTTGGGATTCACCCCTCCACTTT. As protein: CASSLASWDSPLHF.

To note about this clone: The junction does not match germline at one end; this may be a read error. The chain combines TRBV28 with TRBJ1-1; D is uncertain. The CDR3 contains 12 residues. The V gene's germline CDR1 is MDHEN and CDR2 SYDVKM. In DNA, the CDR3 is TGTGCCAGCCGTTTAAGGGAGACTGAAGCTTTCTTT. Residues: CASRLRETEAFF.

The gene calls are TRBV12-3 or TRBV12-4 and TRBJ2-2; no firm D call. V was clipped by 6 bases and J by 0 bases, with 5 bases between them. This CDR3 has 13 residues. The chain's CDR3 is CASSRSNTGELFF. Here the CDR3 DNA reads TGTGCCAGCAGCAGATCGAACACCGGGGAGCTGTTTTTT.

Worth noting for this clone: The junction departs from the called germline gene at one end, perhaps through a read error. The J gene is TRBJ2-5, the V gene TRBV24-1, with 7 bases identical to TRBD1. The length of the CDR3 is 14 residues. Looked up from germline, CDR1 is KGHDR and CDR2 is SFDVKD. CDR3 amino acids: CVTSDFGTEETQYF. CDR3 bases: TGTGTCACCAGTGATTTCGGGACAGAAGAGACCCAGTACTTC.

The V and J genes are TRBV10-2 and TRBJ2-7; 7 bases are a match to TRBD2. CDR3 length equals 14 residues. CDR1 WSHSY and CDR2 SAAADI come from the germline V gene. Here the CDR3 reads CASGGGLKLYEQYF. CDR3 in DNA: TGCGCATCGGGCGGGGGTCTGAAGCTCTACGAGCAGTACTTC.

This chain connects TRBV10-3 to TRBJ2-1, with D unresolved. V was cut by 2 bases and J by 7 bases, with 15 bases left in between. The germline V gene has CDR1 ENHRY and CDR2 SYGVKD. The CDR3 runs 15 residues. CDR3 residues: CAISELGSIRNEQFF. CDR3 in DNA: TGTGCCATCAGTGAGCTCGGGTCTATCCGTAATGAGCAGTTCTTC.